Given below is one T cell receptor beta chain in context. The data were taken from a study of OX40 agonist ivuxolimab in advanced cancers. Study-wide background: The treatment was a fully human IgG2 OX40 agonist, ivuxolimab. Participants averaged approximately 60 years of age (range about 23 to 80) and were over 75% male. Each dose-escalation patient presented with hepatocellular carcinoma, melanoma, renal cell or head and neck cancer.

Method: immunoSEQ multiplex PCR; TCRdb's copy keeps in-frame clones and lacks some. The data show tens of thousands of clones, about 83% seen once. Germline V gene lookup returns CDR1 SGHAT and CDR2 FQNNGV. The germline V and J ends were trimmed by 1 base and 5 bases, with 11 bases remaining between them. CDR3 length: 14 amino acids. Source: CD4+ or CD8+ T cells sorted from blood, taken in a trial of the OX40 agonist ivuxolimab. The rearrangement links TRBV11-2 to TRBJ1-1; D is possibly TRBD1 (5 bases). The receptor was isolated from an adult with an advanced solid tumor such as melanoma, head and neck, liver or kidney cancer. The CDR3 sequence: CASSLGSRATEAFF. CDR3 nucleotides: TGTGCCAGCAGCTTAGGGTCCAGGGCGACTGAAGCTTTCTTT.